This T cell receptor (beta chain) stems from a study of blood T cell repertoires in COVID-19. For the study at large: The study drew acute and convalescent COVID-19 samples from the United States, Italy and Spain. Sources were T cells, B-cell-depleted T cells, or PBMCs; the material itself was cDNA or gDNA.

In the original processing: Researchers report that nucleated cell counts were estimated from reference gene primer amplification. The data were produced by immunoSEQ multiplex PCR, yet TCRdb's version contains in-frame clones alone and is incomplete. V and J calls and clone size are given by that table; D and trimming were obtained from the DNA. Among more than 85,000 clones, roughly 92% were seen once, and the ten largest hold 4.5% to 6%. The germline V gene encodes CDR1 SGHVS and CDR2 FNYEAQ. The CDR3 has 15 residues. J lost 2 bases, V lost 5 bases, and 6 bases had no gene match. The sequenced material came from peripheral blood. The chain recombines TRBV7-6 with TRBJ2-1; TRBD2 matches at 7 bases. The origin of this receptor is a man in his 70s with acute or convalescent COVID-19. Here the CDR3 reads CASSDRLATYNEQFF. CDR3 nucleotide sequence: TGTGCCAGCAGCGATCGACTAGCAACCTACAATGAGCAGTTCTTC.